The clone carrying this T cell receptor beta chain has more than one count but fewer than ten. Its antigen is undetermined. Described time point: late sampling 161 to 241 days after vaccination in three convalescent patients. Treatment meaning: roughly nine-day PBMC culture with coronavirus spike peptide pools or control peptides (ViraFEST assay). This entry is derived from a study of vaccination and CD4 T cells after COVID-19. Sequencing of DNA taken from cultured CD4+ T cells relied on the Oncomine TCR Beta short-read assay. TCRdb reprocessed the PCR reads via MiXCR and lists one record per CDR3 protein. The sample has about 26,000 distinct CDR3 sequences; roughly a third are singletons. Trimming took off 6 bases at V and 1 base at J, with 3 bases between the two ends. The CDR3 runs to 11 residues. Germline loops: CDR1 KGHSH, CDR2 LQKENI.

The V call is TRBV18, the J call TRBJ2-5; D is ambiguous. The TCR originated in a human donor who had recovered from COVID-19. This specimen consisted of CD4+ T cells from blood, cultured in vitro, obtained about 7 months after SARS-CoV-2 vaccination. The CDR3 region has the DNA TGTGCCAGCTCGGCCCAAGAGACCCAGTACTTC. As protein: CASSAQETQYF.